This is a list of T cell receptor beta chains from one sample in a study of blood T cells in healthy people across ages. In TCRdb, the 5' RACE reads were re-called with MiXCR into one record per CDR3 protein. The sample lists over a million distinct CDR3 sequences, approximately 59% occurring once. Specimen: blood. Receptors were obtained from a man between 18 and 35 years old in good health. CDR3s include the opening cysteine and the closing phenylalanine or tryptophan. D genes are given only for firm matches. Clone size appears in some rows only: once, few, many, or a class for an expanded clone.

cdr3_length: 15
d_call: TRBD1
clone_size: few
j_call: TRBJ1-1
v_call: TRBV12-5
cdr3_aa: CASGSPDRGRTEAFF
cdr3_nt: TGTGCTAGTGGTTCCCCGGACAGGGGGAGGACTGAAGCTTTCTTT

cdr3_length: 15
d_call: NA
clone_size: NA
j_call: TRBJ2-7
v_call: TRBV29-1
cdr3_aa: CSVEMGSSSPYEQYF
cdr3_nt: TGCAGCGTTGAAATGGGAAGCAGTTCACCCTACGAGCAGTACTTC

cdr3_length: 16
d_call: NA
clone_size: NA
j_call: TRBJ2-5
v_call: TRBV20-1
cdr3_aa: CSASGLDSPSYNEQYF
cdr3_nt: TGCAGTGCTTCCGGCTTGGACTCCCCCTCCTACAATGAGCAGTACTTC

cdr3_length: 15
d_call: TRBD1
clone_size: few
j_call: TRBJ1-2
v_call: TRBV20-1
cdr3_aa: CSARGGQGSVYGYTF
cdr3_nt: TGCAGTGCTAGGGGGGGACAGGGAAGTGTCTATGGCTACACCTTC

cdr3_length: 13
d_call: TRBD2
clone_size: few
j_call: TRBJ2-7
v_call: TRBV11-1
cdr3_aa: CACSGGPAYEQYF
cdr3_nt: TGTGCCTGTAGCGGGGGGCCCGCCTACGAGCAGTACTTC

cdr3_length: 12
d_call: TRBD1
clone_size: NA
j_call: TRBJ2-7
v_call: TRBV29-1
cdr3_aa: CSTGTGDNEQYF
cdr3_nt: TGCAGCACTGGGACAGGGGACAACGAGCAGTACTTC

cdr3_length: 15
d_call: TRBD2
clone_size: NA
j_call: TRBJ2-5
v_call: TRBV28
cdr3_aa: CASYSVSASGGEQYF
cdr3_nt: TGTGCCAGCTACAGCGTGTCGGCTAGCGGGGGTGAGCAGTACTTC

cdr3_length: 15
d_call: NA
clone_size: NA
j_call: TRBJ2-7
v_call: TRBV3-1
cdr3_aa: CASSLLGGRSYEQYF
cdr3_nt: TGTGCCAGCAGCCTCCTCGGAGGGAGAAGCTACGAGCAGTACTTC

cdr3_length: 16
d_call: TRBD2
clone_size: NA
j_call: TRBJ2-3
v_call: TRBV6-6
cdr3_aa: CASSAPSERGADTQYF
cdr3_nt: TGTGCCAGCAGTGCCCCCAGTGAACGGGGGGCAGATACGCAGTATTTT

cdr3_length: 12
d_call: NA
clone_size: NA
j_call: TRBJ1-1
v_call: TRBV6-6
cdr3_aa: CASNTVNTEAFF
cdr3_nt: TGTGCCAGCAACACTGTGAACACTGAAGCTTTCTTT

cdr3_length: 12
d_call: NA
clone_size: many
j_call: TRBJ2-7
v_call: TRBV7-2
cdr3_aa: CASRGAGYEQYF
cdr3_nt: TGTGCCAGCCGTGGGGCGGGGTACGAGCAGTACTTC

cdr3_length: 13
d_call: NA
clone_size: few
j_call: TRBJ2-7
v_call: TRBV29-1
cdr3_aa: CSVRGALLYEQYF
cdr3_nt: TGCAGCGTTAGGGGGGCCCTACTCTACGAGCAGTACTTC

cdr3_length: 16
d_call: NA
clone_size: NA
j_call: TRBJ2-2
v_call: TRBV28
cdr3_aa: CASSGTGPLFPGELFF
cdr3_nt: TGTGCCAGCAGTGGAACAGGGCCCCTTTTCCCCGGGGAGCTGTTTTTT

cdr3_length: 15
d_call: TRBD1
clone_size: few
j_call: TRBJ2-7
v_call: TRBV25-1
cdr3_aa: CASGFSRTGGHEQYF
cdr3_nt: TGTGCCAGTGGGTTTTCTCGGACAGGGGGCCACGAGCAGTACTTC

cdr3_length: 13
d_call: NA
clone_size: few
j_call: TRBJ2-3
v_call: TRBV2
cdr3_aa: CASSEVPGHTQYF
cdr3_nt: TGTGCCAGCAGTGAAGTACCAGGCCATACGCAGTATTTT

cdr3_length: 18
d_call: NA
clone_size: many
j_call: TRBJ2-7
v_call: TRBV5-1
cdr3_aa: CASSLDPEVGEEVYEQYF
cdr3_nt: TGCGCCAGCAGCTTGGACCCCGAGGTGGGCGAGGAGGTCTACGAGCAGTACTTC

cdr3_length: 17
d_call: TRBD2
clone_size: NA
j_call: TRBJ2-1
v_call: TRBV12-3/TRBV12-4
cdr3_aa: CASSFVLAGGKGYEQFF
cdr3_nt: TGTGCCAGCAGTTTCGTCTTAGCGGGTGGAAAGGGCTATGAGCAGTTCTTC

cdr3_length: 14
d_call: NA
clone_size: NA
j_call: TRBJ2-5
v_call: TRBV6-5
cdr3_aa: CATREQVFQETQYF
cdr3_nt: TGTGCCACCCGGGAACAGGTGTTTCAAGAGACCCAGTACTTC

cdr3_length: 18
d_call: NA
clone_size: NA
j_call: TRBJ2-7
v_call: TRBV4-1
cdr3_aa: CASSQDVYARYLAYEQYF
cdr3_nt: TGCGCCAGCAGCCAAGATGTTTATGCGAGATATCTTGCCTACGAGCAGTACTTC

cdr3_length: 15
d_call: TRBD1
clone_size: NA
j_call: TRBJ2-1
v_call: TRBV29-1
cdr3_aa: CSVEVGQGWYNEQFF
cdr3_nt: TGCAGCGTTGAGGTAGGACAGGGGTGGTACAATGAGCAGTTCTTC

cdr3_length: 16
d_call: NA
clone_size: few
j_call: TRBJ1-2
v_call: TRBV4-3
cdr3_aa: CASSQDLGPRSYGYTF
cdr3_nt: TGCGCCAGCAGCCAAGATCTCGGTCCGAGAAGCTATGGCTACACCTTC

cdr3_length: 14
d_call: NA
clone_size: NA
j_call: TRBJ1-2
v_call: TRBV7-2
cdr3_aa: CASSEQIPNYGYTF
cdr3_nt: TGTGCCAGCAGCGAACAGATCCCTAACTATGGCTACACCTTC

cdr3_length: 17
d_call: NA
clone_size: NA
j_call: TRBJ2-7
v_call: TRBV7-6
cdr3_aa: CASSLDGSRSSYNEQYF
cdr3_nt: TGTGCCAGCAGCTTAGATGGGAGCCGTAGCTCCTACAATGAGCAGTACTTC

cdr3_length: 14
d_call: NA
clone_size: few
j_call: TRBJ2-7
v_call: TRBV2
cdr3_aa: CASSGEQQHYEQYF
cdr3_nt: TGTGCCAGCAGTGGGGAACAACAGCACTACGAGCAGTACTTC

cdr3_length: 13
d_call: NA
clone_size: NA
j_call: TRBJ1-5
v_call: TRBV12-3/TRBV12-4
cdr3_aa: CASSPDLNQPQHF
cdr3_nt: TGTGCCAGCAGTCCGGACCTCAATCAGCCCCAGCATTTT

cdr3_length: 11
d_call: NA
clone_size: NA
j_call: TRBJ2-7
v_call: TRBV10-2
cdr3_aa: CASQQGGEQYF
cdr3_nt: TGCGCCAGCCAACAGGGGGGGGAGCAGTACTTC

cdr3_length: 11
d_call: NA
clone_size: NA
j_call: TRBJ1-2
v_call: TRBV6-5
cdr3_aa: CASSNGGPYTF
cdr3_nt: TGTGCCAGCAGTAACGGCGGCCCCTACACCTTC

cdr3_length: 15
d_call: NA
clone_size: NA
j_call: TRBJ1-4
v_call: TRBV7-8
cdr3_aa: CASSLAQGSNEKLFF
cdr3_nt: TGTGCCAGCAGCTTAGCACAGGGCTCTAATGAAAAACTGTTTTTT

cdr3_length: 15
d_call: TRBD2
clone_size: few
j_call: TRBJ2-7
v_call: TRBV10-3
cdr3_aa: CAISEESGRAAEQYF
cdr3_nt: TGTGCCATCAGTGAAGAAAGCGGGAGGGCCGCCGAGCAGTACTTC

cdr3_length: 13
d_call: NA
clone_size: NA
j_call: TRBJ2-1
v_call: TRBV27
cdr3_aa: CASSTASYNEQFF
cdr3_nt: TGTGCCAGCTCGACAGCCTCCTACAATGAGCAGTTCTTC

cdr3_length: 15
d_call: TRBD1
clone_size: NA
j_call: TRBJ2-7
v_call: TRBV4-1
cdr3_aa: CASSQGGQISYEQYF
cdr3_nt: TGCGCCAGCAGCCAAGGGGGACAGATCTCCTACGAGCAGTACTTC

cdr3_length: 12
d_call: NA
clone_size: NA
j_call: TRBJ2-3
v_call: TRBV20-1
cdr3_aa: CSANPGADTQYF
cdr3_nt: TGCAGTGCTAACCCTGGGGCGGATACGCAGTATTTT

cdr3_length: 13
d_call: NA
clone_size: few
j_call: TRBJ1-5
v_call: TRBV2
cdr3_aa: CASSEGGYQPQHF
cdr3_nt: TGTGCCAGCAGTGAGGGGGGGTACCAGCCCCAGCATTTT

cdr3_length: 14
d_call: TRBD1
clone_size: NA
j_call: TRBJ2-7
v_call: TRBV10-3
cdr3_aa: CAIRGPGQGHEQYF
cdr3_nt: TGTGCCATCAGGGGGCCGGGACAGGGTCACGAGCAGTACTTC

cdr3_length: 13
d_call: TRBD1
clone_size: NA
j_call: TRBJ1-2
v_call: TRBV7-9
cdr3_aa: CASSDGQVRGYTF
cdr3_nt: TGTGCCAGCAGCGACGGACAGGTCCGTGGCTACACCTTC

cdr3_length: 15
d_call: TRBD1
clone_size: NA
j_call: TRBJ1-1
v_call: TRBV4-1
cdr3_aa: CASSFLDRGQTEAFF
cdr3_nt: TGCGCCAGCAGCTTCTTGGACAGGGGGCAGACTGAAGCTTTCTTT

cdr3_length: 13
d_call: NA
clone_size: NA
j_call: TRBJ2-1
v_call: TRBV6-5
cdr3_aa: CASTHGASGEQFF
cdr3_nt: TGTGCCAGCACCCACGGGGCTTCGGGTGAGCAGTTCTTC

cdr3_length: 14
d_call: NA
clone_size: NA
j_call: TRBJ2-1
v_call: TRBV5-1
cdr3_aa: CAGSLPSGHNEQFF
cdr3_nt: TGCGCCGGCAGCCTGCCCAGCGGACACAATGAGCAGTTCTTC

cdr3_length: 15
d_call: TRBD1
clone_size: NA
j_call: TRBJ2-7
v_call: TRBV25-1
cdr3_aa: CASSAGGGQNYEQYF
cdr3_nt: TGTGCCAGCAGTGCCGGTGGGGGACAGAACTACGAGCAGTACTTC

cdr3_length: 14
d_call: NA
clone_size: NA
j_call: TRBJ2-5
v_call: TRBV7-7
cdr3_aa: CASSLETRGGTQYF
cdr3_nt: TGTGCCAGCAGCTTAGAAACCCGTGGTGGGACCCAGTACTTC

cdr3_length: 15
d_call: NA
clone_size: NA
j_call: TRBJ1-4
v_call: TRBV7-9
cdr3_aa: CASSLAGGTNEKLFF
cdr3_nt: TGTGCCAGCAGCTTAGCGGGGGGGACTAATGAAAAACTGTTTTTT

cdr3_length: 10
d_call: NA
clone_size: NA
j_call: TRBJ2-2
v_call: TRBV29-1
cdr3_aa: CSVAAGELFF
cdr3_nt: TGCAGCGTTGCTGCCGGGGAGCTGTTTTTT

cdr3_length: 20
d_call: NA
clone_size: NA
j_call: TRBJ2-6
v_call: TRBV6-5
cdr3_aa: CASSYSAGAGSWSGANVLTF
cdr3_nt: TGTGCCAGCAGTTACTCAGCCGGGGCAGGGAGCTGGTCCGGGGCCAACGTCCTGACTTTC

cdr3_length: 16
d_call: NA
clone_size: once
j_call: TRBJ2-5
v_call: TRBV6-6
cdr3_aa: CASSYGLAGGGETQYF
cdr3_nt: TGTGCCAGCAGTTACGGCTTGGCGGGCGGAGGGGAGACCCAGTACTTC

cdr3_length: 10
d_call: NA
clone_size: NA
j_call: TRBJ2-5
v_call: TRBV10-2
cdr3_aa: CASLSGTQYF
cdr3_nt: TGCGCCAGCCTTAGTGGGACCCAGTACTTC